Shown below are 25 T cell receptor beta chains from a single sample sequenced in a study of T cell changes during pregnancy in multiple sclerosis (dated by TCRdb to about 2019). The protocol used for the library was the immunoSEQ multiplex PCR assay. Drawn from immuneACCESS, this table holds only the in-frame rearrangements with V and J called that TCRdb kept. Clones are partly lost; checked studies trace under half to an unresolved V gene and leave the rest unexplained. Within this sample are 42,000 or so clones, with about nine tenths of them counted one time only. The ten largest clonotypes hold more than 8% of the sample. The starting material was CD8+ T cells from peripheral blood mononuclear cells, obtained in the first trimester of pregnancy. All receptors come from a female donor with multiple sclerosis, enrolled in a pregnancy study.

The CDR3 DNA reads TGTGCCAGCAGCGTAGGGCGGGGGGGCGGCGATACGCAGTATTTT. Protein: CASSVGRGGGDTQYF. The chain combines TRBV9 with TRBJ2-3; 9 bases are shared with TRBD2. The CDR3 length is 15 residues. V gave up 0 bases and J gave up 6 bases; unmatched junction bases: 5. Germline V gene sequence: CDR1 SGDLS, CDR2 YYNGEE.

This sequence joins TRBV30 and TRBJ2-7, with TRBD2 as a possible D gene (6 bases). The ends were cut back, 0 bases at V and 3 bases at J, with 9 bases in the middle. The germline V gene encodes CDR1 GTSNPN and CDR2 SVGIG (reference sequence). The CDR3 length is 13 residues. The CDR3 loop reads CAWSVSGSYEQYF. CDR3 DNA: TGTGCCTGGAGTGTTTCCGGGAGCTACGAGCAGTACTTC. Complete variable domain (other parts from reference TRBV30 and TRBJ2-7): SQTIHQWPATLVQPVGSPLSLECTVEGTSNPNLYWYRQAAGRGLQLLFYSVGIGQISSEVPQNLSASRPQDRQFILSSKKLLLSDSGFYLCAWSVSGSYEQYFGPGTRLTVT.

This clone was seen a few times. The chain has TRBV15 and TRBJ1-1, with D maybe TRBD1 (5 bases). CDR1 LNHNV and CDR2 YYDKDF come from the germline V gene (reference sequence). The CDR3 covers 14 residues. Trimming cost V 0 bases and J 4 bases, with 9 bases left between them. CDR3 coding DNA: TGTGCCACCAGCAGAGAGGGGGGAGGCACTGAAGCTTTCTTT. It yields the protein CATSREGGGTEAFF.

The chain uses TRBV5-1 and TRBJ2-5, with D perhaps matching TRBD2 (6 bases). Matching the DNA end better, TRBJ2-7 makes the J call doubtful. The germline CDR1 and CDR2 sequences are SGHRS and YFSETQ. The CDR3 is 14 amino acids. The CDR3 spells CASSWSGTVDEQYF. CDR3 DNA sequence: TGCGCCAGCAGCTGGTCGGGGACTGTAGACGAGCAGTACTTC.

J is TRBJ1-1 and V is TRBV4-3; D perhaps matches TRBD1 (5 bases). The length of the CDR3 is 17 residues. The V gene's germline CDR1 is LGHNA and CDR2 YSLEER. The V end lost 1 base, the J end lost 0 bases, and 15 bases lay between the germline ends. CDR3 nucleotide sequence: TGCGCCAGCAGCCAAGTGACAGAGCAAACTTTGAACACTGAAGCTTTCTTT. The encoded protein is CASSQVTEQTLNTEAFF.

This sequence joins TRBV6-6 and TRBJ2-7; 8 positions match TRBD2. V dropped 7 bases and J dropped 3; count of bases not matched to a gene: 2. There are 12 residues in the CDR3. The germline V gene has CDR1 MNHNY and CDR2 SVGAGI (reference sequence). The CDR3 DNA reads TGTGCCAGCACGGGACTAGACTACGAGCAGTACTTC. The encoded protein is CASTGLDYEQYF.

The chain links TRBV5-4 to TRBJ1-2; weak D call: TRBD1 (6 bases). The germline V and J ends were trimmed by 0 bases and 2 bases, with 17 bases remaining between them. CDR1 is SGHNT, CDR2 YYREEE, per germline (reference sequence). The CDR3 is 17 amino acids. The CDR3 DNA sequence: TGTGCCAGCAGCTTGGCCCCAGGGGATTCAAAGAACTATGGCTACACCTTC. Its translation: CASSLAPGDSKNYGYTF.

The rearrangement uses TRBV5-6 and TRBJ1-2; no reliable D call. V was shortened by 0 bases and J by 9 bases, with 12 bases between the two germline ends. In germline, CDR1 is SGHDT, CDR2 YYEEEE. The CDR3 loop spans 13 amino acids. The CDR3 loop is CASSLASGFRYTF. The CDR3 bases are TGTGCCAGCAGCTTGGCCTCGGGGTTCCGCTACACCTTC.

J is TRBJ2-7 and V is TRBV7-8; the D gene is possibly TRBD2 (7 bases). This CDR3 is 17 amino acids long. Trimming took off 4 bases at V and 2 bases at J, with 21 bases between the two ends. Germline V gene lookup returns CDR1 SGHVS and CDR2 FQNEAQ. CDR3 loop: CASSSKGGTWDPYEQYF. As DNA, the CDR3 is TGTGCCAGCAGCTCAAAGGGGGGGACCTGGGACCCCTACGAGCAGTACTTC.

The gene calls are TRBV27 and TRBJ1-2; D is possibly TRBD1 (6 bases). CDR1 and CDR2 (germline): MNHEY, SMNVEV (reference sequence). This CDR3 has 16 amino acids. The V end lost 4 bases, the J end lost 2 bases, and 17 bases lay between the germline ends. The CDR3 DNA is TGTGCCAGCAGTTACATGTACAGGGCCAAAAACTATGGCTACACCTTC. Protein sequence: CASSYMYRAKNYGYTF.

The V gene is TRBV7-6, the J gene TRBJ2-1; TRBD1 agrees at 10 bases. The germline CDR1 and CDR2 sequences are SGHVS and FNYEAQ. The CDR3 is made up of 17 amino acids. J lost 6 bases, V lost 1 base, and 9 bases had no gene match. CDR3 protein: CASSLVLRTGGINEQFF. The CDR3 nucleotides read TGTGCCAGCAGCTTAGTCCTTCGGACAGGGGGGATCAATGAGCAGTTCTTC.

For the CDR3, the DNA is TGTGCCAGCAGTTACTCTAGGAGTTTCTACGAGCAGTACTTC. It translates to CASSYSRSFYEQYF. The V call is TRBV6-5, the J call TRBJ2-7, with D unclear. V lost 0 bases and J lost 3, with 9 bases in between. The germline gives CDR1 MNHEY, CDR2 SVGAGI. There are 14 residues in the CDR3.

The J gene is TRBJ1-1, the V gene TRBV19, with D possibly matching TRBD1 (5 bases). The germline V gene encodes CDR1 LNHDA and CDR2 SQIVND (reference sequence). This CDR3 has 14 residues. The V gene lost 10 bases and the J gene lost 2 bases, with 17 bases spanning the gap. For the CDR3, the DNA is TGTGCCATCAAGGGTGGGGCGTATAACACTGAAGCTTTCTTT. Translating it yields CAIKGGAYNTEAFF.

The rearrangement links TRBV4-1 to TRBJ2-1, with no clear D. Germline V CDR1 and CDR2: MGHRA, YSYEKL. The V gene lost 1 base and the J gene lost 10 bases, with 5 bases spanning the gap. The CDR3 consists of 11 residues. CDR3 region: CASSQGSEQFF. The CDR3 nucleotides read TGCGCCAGCAGCCAAGGTAGCGAGCAGTTCTTC.

The V gene is TRBV20-1, the J gene TRBJ2-1; D is uncertain. Trimming took 5 bases from V and 5 from J, leaving 7 bases between them. Germline V lookup: CDR1 DFQATT, CDR2 SNEGSKA (reference sequence). CDR3 length: 11 amino acids. CDR3 sequence: CSAPRDNEQFF. The CDR3 coding sequence is TGCAGTGCTCCACGGGACAATGAGCAGTTCTTC.

This clone was seen a few times. The chain employs TRBV10-3 and TRBJ1-3; possible D gene TRBD1, 6 bases. Trimming stripped 10 bases from V and 0 bases from J, with 13 bases between. The germline V gene encodes CDR1 ENHRY and CDR2 SYGVKD. This CDR3 is built from 14 residues. CDR3 in amino acids: CATAGATSGNTIYF. DNA of the CDR3: TGTGCCACGGCAGGGGCTACCTCTGGAAACACCATATATTTT.

The V gene is TRBV5-1, the J gene TRBJ1-1, with D possibly TRBD1 on 6 matching bases. V was trimmed by 5 bases and J by 4 bases, leaving 18 bases between them. The length of the CDR3 is 15 residues. Germline-derived CDR1 and CDR2 are SGHRS and YFSETQ. CDR3 coding DNA: TGCGCCAGCAGGAGCTCACCAGGGGTGAGCACTGAAGCTTTCTTT. Its translation: CASRSSPGVSTEAFF.

The chain uses TRBV6-1 and TRBJ1-2; 9 nucleotides line up with TRBD1. CDR3 size: 15 residues. CDR1 is MNHNS, CDR2 SASEGT, per germline. The ends lost 0 bases at V and 7 bases at J; junction bases unmatched: 6. CDR3 in amino acids: CASSEAGGDRVGYTF. In nucleotides, the CDR3 is TGTGCCAGCAGTGAAGCGGGGGGGGACAGGGTTGGCTACACCTTC.

The chain carries TRBV7-9 and TRBJ2-7; possible D gene TRBD1, 6 bases. Germline V gives CDR1 SEHNR, CDR2 FQNEAQ (reference sequence). This CDR3 has 14 amino acids. Trimming removed 5 bases from V and 4 bases from J, with 15 bases in between. In DNA form, the CDR3 reads TGTGCCAGCAGCCTGGGACATGGGGTGTACGAGCAGTACTTC. Its translation is CASSLGHGVYEQYF.

This clone appeared once. The chain couples TRBV27 to TRBJ1-2; D might be TRBD1 (5 bases). The V gene's germline CDR1 is MNHEY and CDR2 SMNVEV (reference sequence). V shed 7 bases and J shed 1 base, with 13 bases lying between them. This CDR3 spans 14 amino acids. CDR3 nucleotide sequence: TGTGCCAGCAAGGGAACAGGCTTTAACTATGGCTACACCTTC. Residues: CASKGTGFNYGYTF.

This clone occurred once. V and J are TRBV4-3 and TRBJ2-7; the match to TRBD1 covers 8 bases. The CDR3 loop spans 17 amino acids. V was pared by 0 bases and J by 4 bases, with 11 bases of the junction left unmatched. Germline V gives CDR1 LGHNA, CDR2 YSLEER. The CDR3 is CASSQDPGQGARYEQYF. The CDR3, as DNA: TGCGCCAGCAGCCAAGATCCGGGGCAGGGGGCTCGGTACGAGCAGTACTTC.

This sequence joins TRBV14 and TRBJ2-7, with 9 bases that match TRBD2. The CDR3 is 18 residues long. Germline CDR1 and CDR2: SGHDN and FVKESK. The V and J ends lost 0 bases and 0 bases, in that order; junction bases with no gene match: 9. This CDR3 is CASSQDRPSGTYSYEQYF. CDR3 in DNA: TGTGCCAGCAGCCAAGATAGGCCTAGCGGGACTTACTCCTACGAGCAGTACTTC.

The sample holds one count of this clone. This chain links TRBV27 with TRBJ2-7; tentative D call: TRBD2 (6 bases). The CDR3 covers 11 residues. CDR1 and CDR2 (germline): MNHEY, SMNVEV (reference sequence). V was shortened by 6 bases and J by 7 bases, with 10 bases between the two germline ends. CDR3 sequence reads: CASRRGEEQYF. The DNA for the CDR3 is TGTGCCAGCAGGCGCGGGGAGGAGCAGTACTTC.

V usage is TRBV27 and J usage is TRBJ1-2; 8 bases line up with TRBD1. Germline CDR1 is MNHEY and CDR2 is SMNVEV (reference sequence). With 6 bases clipped from V and 4 bases from J, the junction kept 10 bases outside the gene matches. The CDR3 runs to 15 residues. CDR3 loop: CASSSDYRGGYGYTF. The CDR3 nucleotides read TGTGCCAGCAGCTCAGACTACAGGGGGGGCTATGGCTACACCTTC.

This sequence joins TRBV27 and TRBJ2-2; 12 positions agree with TRBD2. CDR3 size: 15 residues. The junction had 7 bases not matched to a gene; V was cut back by 5 bases and J by 9 bases. Germline CDR1 is MNHEY and CDR2 is SMNVEV (reference sequence). In nucleotides, the CDR3 is TGTGCCAGCAGTCCAACCGGGACTAGCGGGTGGGAGCTGTTTTTT. Translating it yields CASSPTGTSGWELFF.